The text below deals with one T cell receptor (beta chain). Its antigen is still unknown. Primers included in the PCR were 60 Vbeta and 13 Jbeta primers. The data were produced by immunoSEQ multiplex PCR, yet TCRdb's version contains in-frame clones alone and is incomplete. The data show hundreds of thousands of clones, around 90% seen once. These data belong to a study of cytomegalovirus exposure and HLA in healthy donors. The CDR3 sequence is 16 residues long. Looked up from germline, CDR1 is MGHRA and CDR2 is YSYEKL. V shed 1 base, J shed 1 base, and the junction held 4 bases outside the gene matches. Study findings and constraints: TCR association rates varied by HLA locus in a later analysis, with DRB1 highest and HLA-C lowest.

This clonotype was sampled from a woman between 18 and 29 years old in good health and CMV-seronegative. The sample comprised PBMCs. This chain connects TRBV4-1 to TRBJ2-7, with 10 bases lining up with TRBD1. The CDR3 loop reads CASSQGPGQGSYEQYF. The DNA of the CDR3 is TGCGCCAGCAGCCAAGGTCCGGGACAGGGGTCCTACGAGCAGTACTTC.